These 26 T cell receptor beta chains originate from one sample sequenced in a study of blood T cell repertoires in COVID-19. Libraries were prepared by immunoSEQ multiplex PCR; TCRdb keeps only in-frame clonotypes and omits some of them. The top ten clones hold approximately 16% of a sample with approximately 69,000 clones, approximately 79% of them seen once. The specimen was peripheral blood. The receptors here all came from a man aged 60 to 69 with acute or convalescent COVID-19.

This clone was seen a few times. The genes are TRBV16 and TRBJ2-7; 10 nucleotides agree with TRBD1. The V segment lost 4 bases and the J segment 4 bases; nucleotides outside the gene matches: 4. This CDR3 spans 14 amino acids. Germline values: CDR1 KGHSY, CDR2 FQNENV. The CDR3 spells CASSPLDRGYEQYF. CDR3 DNA: TGTGCCAGCAGCCCCTTGGACAGGGGGTACGAGCAGTACTTC.

This clone occurred once. The genes are TRBV4-2 and TRBJ2-5; weak D call: TRBD2 (5 bases). This CDR3 is built from 16 residues. Trimming shortened V by 0 bases and J by 4 bases, and 15 bases separated the two germline ends. The germline V gene has CDR1 LGHNA and CDR2 YNFKEQ. The CDR3 DNA sequence: TGTGCCAGCAGCCAAGATCTTGTCGGCCGGGGAGAGACCCAGTACTTC. As protein: CASSQDLVGRGETQYF.

The chain uses TRBV27 and TRBJ2-7; 8 bases match TRBD1. Germline loops: CDR1 MNHEY, CDR2 SMNVEV (reference sequence). This CDR3 has 15 amino acids. Trimming took 2 bases from V and 1 from J; bases not matched to a gene: 4. The CDR3 nucleotides read TGTGCCAGCAGTTTACTTGGGGACAGGTCCTACGAGCAGTACTTC. Translating gives CASSLLGDRSYEQYF.

A few counts support this clone. V gene TRBV19 combines with J gene TRBJ1-1; TRBD1 agrees at 7 bases. Germline V gene lookup returns CDR1 LNHDA and CDR2 SQIVND (reference sequence). The CDR3 extends over 18 amino acids. The ends lost 4 bases at V and 2 bases at J; junction bases unmatched: 16. CDR3 DNA sequence: TGTGCCAGTAGTAAGAGGTGGACAGGCCAGCCCTCCAACACTGAAGCTTTCTTT. Amino acids: CASSKRWTGQPSNTEAFF.

V gene TRBV4-3 combines with J gene TRBJ2-2, with a possible D match to TRBD1 (7 bases). Between the trimmed V and J ends, which lost 5 bases and 5 bases, there was a span of 12 bases. Germline V gene sequence: CDR1 LGHNA, CDR2 YSLEER. The CDR3 loop spans 14 amino acids. The CDR3 region is CASSSQGGTGELFF. The CDR3 nucleotides read TGCGCCAGCAGCTCCCAGGGGGGAACCGGGGAGCTGTTTTTT.

The chain links TRBV14 to TRBJ2-7; D gene unclear. CDR3 length: 13 amino acids. Between the trimmed V and J ends, which lost 0 bases and 0 bases, there was a span of 3 bases. Germline V gene sequence: CDR1 SGHDN, CDR2 FVKESK. This CDR3 reads CASSQDNSYEQYF. DNA for the CDR3: TGTGCCAGCAGCCAAGACAACTCCTACGAGCAGTACTTC.

This chain joins TRBV2 and TRBJ2-2; 7 bases are shared with TRBD2. Germline trimming cut 9 bases from V and 0 bases from J; bases unmatched to any gene: 19. This CDR3 is built from 19 residues. CDR1 and CDR2 from the germline V gene are SNHLY and FYNNEI. CDR3 in DNA: TGTGCCAGGGGGAGGGCTAGCGGAACAACCCTACCGAACACCGGGGAGCTGTTTTTT. Translation gives CARGRASGTTLPNTGELFF.

The chain employs TRBV6-6 and TRBJ1-2, with D possibly being TRBD1 (6 bases). The CDR3 covers 12 residues. The V end was cut by 7 bases, the J end by 8 bases, with 14 bases between. Germline values: CDR1 MNHNY, CDR2 SVGAGI (reference sequence). This CDR3 reads CASTLDRYGYTF. Here the CDR3 DNA reads TGTGCCAGCACCTTGGACAGATACGGCTACACCTTC.

V and J are TRBV6-5 and TRBJ2-1; 7 bases are a match to TRBD2. The V gene end was trimmed by 4 bases and the J gene end by 9 bases; junction bases not matched to a gene: 9. In germline, CDR1 is MNHEY, CDR2 SVGAGI. The CDR3 is 14 amino acids. The CDR3 bases are TGTGCCAGCAGTTCCCGGGACTATAGGGGTGAGCAGTTCTTC. This codes for CASSSRDYRGEQFF.

The V gene is TRBV12-3 or TRBV12-4, the J gene TRBJ2-7; D is possibly TRBD2 (6 bases). V gave up 6 bases and J gave up 6 bases, with 15 bases separating them. The CDR3 is 13 amino acids. CDR3 bases: TGTGCCAGCAGACGGGGGAAAACGGTCGAGCAGTACTTC. Protein: CASRRGKTVEQYF.

The gene calls are TRBV12-5 and TRBJ1-1; D is unclear. Germline CDR1 reads LGHNT; CDR2 reads FRNRAP. The CDR3 length is 14 residues. The ends were cut back, 8 bases at V and 4 bases at J, with 17 bases in the middle. This CDR3 is CASSTSGRTTEAFF. The CDR3 DNA is TGTGCTAGTTCTACTTCCGGGAGAACCACTGAAGCTTTCTTT.

For the CDR3, the DNA is TGCAGTGCTAGTCGCCCAGGGGAAAAAGCTTTCTTT. Amino acid sequence: CSASRPGEKAFF. The chain is built from TRBV20-1 and TRBJ1-1; possible D gene TRBD1, 6 bases. The germline CDR1 and CDR2 sequences are DFQATT and SNEGSKA (reference sequence). Trimming stripped 3 bases from V and 9 bases from J, with 14 bases between. The CDR3 has 12 amino acids.

This clone has just a few counts. One end of the junction is discordant with germline, which a read error may explain. This rearrangement joins TRBV6-1 to TRBJ1-1; D is perhaps TRBD1 (5 bases). CDR3 length: 15 amino acids. Germline loops: CDR1 MNHNS, CDR2 SASEGT. CDR3 bases: TGTGCCAGCAGTCAAGCCTGGCGGGGGGACACTGAAGCTTTCTTT. Protein product: CASSQAWRGDTEAFF.

V usage is TRBV3-1 (or the pseudogene TRBV3-2) and J usage is TRBJ1-6, with D hard to call. Germline CDR1 LGHDT, CDR2 YNNKEL (reference sequence). CDR3 length equals 13 residues. Trimming shortened V by 9 bases and J by 3 bases, and 9 bases separated the two germline ends. CDR3 in DNA: TGTGCCAGTCGTCCTATCTATAATTCACCCCTCCACTTT. Protein: CASRPIYNSPLHF.

The gene calls are TRBV4-1 and TRBJ2-7; unclear D gene. Trimming removed 1 base at V and 4 bases at J, with 17 bases between. The CDR3 is 16 residues long. Per the germline V gene, CDR1 is MGHRA and CDR2 is YSYEKL. CDR3 protein: CASSQVALADPYEQYF. CDR3 coding DNA: TGCGCCAGCAGCCAAGTAGCCTTGGCCGATCCTTACGAGCAGTACTTC.

V is TRBV7-2 and J is TRBJ1-1; 7 positions match TRBD1. The CDR3 runs to 14 residues. The germline CDR1 and CDR2 sequences are SGHTA and FQGNSA. V shed 4 bases and J 0 bases; nucleotides not matched to a gene: 2. CDR3 in DNA: TGTGCCAGCAGCTGGGGACAGTTGAACACTGAAGCTTTCTTT. Amino acids: CASSWGQLNTEAFF. Complete variable domain (other parts from reference TRBV7-2 and TRBJ1-1): GAGVSQSPSNKVTEKGKDVELRCDPISGHTALYWYRQSLGQGLEFLIYFQGNSAPDKSGLPSDRFSAERTGGSVSTLTIQRTQQEDSAVYLCASSWGQLNTEAFFGQGTRLTVV.

This rearrangement joins TRBV6-1 to TRBJ2-5; TRBD2 might be the D (5 bases). Trimming took 0 bases from V and 1 from J, leaving 6 bases between them. This CDR3 has 14 amino acids. The germline CDR1 and CDR2 sequences are MNHNS and SASEGT. The CDR3: CASSEAGGQETQYF. The CDR3 DNA reads as TGTGCCAGCAGTGAAGCAGGAGGCCAAGAGACCCAGTACTTC.

This clone was observed a single time. The chain joins TRBV15 to TRBJ2-5; D unresolved. CDR1 and CDR2 (germline): LNHNV, YYDKDF (reference sequence). V dropped 0 bases and J dropped 5 bases, with 16 bases sitting between them. CDR3 length: 16 amino acids. CDR3 region: CATSRDRENSPETQYF. In nucleotides, the CDR3 is TGTGCCACCAGCAGAGATCGAGAGAATAGCCCCGAGACCCAGTACTTC.

Note on this clone: This sample includes further DNA sequences coding for the same CDR3. This chain connects TRBV3-1 (or the pseudogene TRBV3-2) to TRBJ2-1; a weak D match, TRBD1 (6 bases). V was clipped by 6 bases and J by 5 bases, with 8 bases between them. CDR1 and CDR2 (germline): LGHDT, YNNKEL (reference sequence). CDR3 length: 12 residues. The CDR3 loop reads CASSRTDNEQFF. CDR3 coding DNA: TGTGCCAGCAGTCGGACAGACAATGAGCAGTTCTTC.

V and J are TRBV6-5 and TRBJ1-1; D is unresolved. CDR3 length: 15 amino acids. The germline V gene encodes CDR1 MNHEY and CDR2 SVGAGI. Trimming took 6 bases from V and 2 from J, leaving 16 bases between them. DNA for the CDR3: TGTGCCAGCAGGCCGATCGGGTCCTCAAACACTGAAGCTTTCTTT. Amino acids: CASRPIGSSNTEAFF.

The V call is TRBV27, the J call TRBJ1-2; 7 positions match TRBD1. The CDR3 consists of 14 residues. Germline V gene data show CDR1 as MNHEY and CDR2 as SMNVEV (reference sequence). V was clipped by 10 bases and J by 4 bases; unmatched bases: 12. CDR3 protein: CATRTGQQFYGYTF. CDR3 DNA sequence: TGTGCCACTAGGACAGGCCAACAATTCTATGGCTACACCTTC.

The rearrangement links TRBV9 to TRBJ1-1; the D is unclear. Trimming cost V 4 bases and J 0 bases, with 13 bases left between them. The CDR3 spans 15 residues. Germline V gene lookup returns CDR1 SGDLS and CDR2 YYNGEE. CDR3 coding DNA: TGTGCCAGCAGCCCCCATCCGGGGATGAACACTGAAGCTTTCTTT. Protein: CASSPHPGMNTEAFF.

V is TRBV24-1 and J is TRBJ2-1; 7 bases fit TRBD2. Germline V CDR1 and CDR2: KGHDR, SFDVKD. V was pared by 5 bases and J by 9 bases, with 15 bases of the junction left unmatched. The CDR3 is 16 residues long. The CDR3: CATSGGIGGGGIEQFF. The CDR3 DNA reads TGTGCCACCAGTGGAGGTATTGGCGGGGGAGGAATTGAGCAGTTCTTC.

The chain links TRBV18 to TRBJ2-6, with TRBD1 matching 9 bases. The germline gives CDR1 KGHSH, CDR2 LQKENI. With 2 bases clipped from V and 2 bases from J, the junction kept 4 bases outside the gene matches. CDR3 length: 17 residues. The CDR3 DNA reads as TGTGCCAGCTCACCAACACAGGGGGCGCCTGGGGCCAACGTCCTGACTTTC. Its protein is CASSPTQGAPGANVLTF. Based on the CDR3 plus reference TRBV18 and TRBJ2-6, the full variable domain is NAGVMQNPRHLVRRRGQEARLRCSPMKGHSHVYWYRQLPEEGLKFMVYLQKENIIDESGMPKERFSAEFPKEGPSILRIQQVVRGDSAAYFCASSPTQGAPGANVLTFGAGSRLTVL.

V is TRBV7-9 and J is TRBJ1-1; 11 nucleotides line up with TRBD1. The germline V gene has CDR1 SEHNR and CDR2 FQNEAQ (reference sequence). This CDR3 region has 16 residues. With V trimmed by 5 bases and J by 4 bases, 9 bases remained unmatched. The CDR3 sequence is CASSPRTGGAGTEAFF. The DNA for the CDR3 is TGTGCCAGCAGCCCCCGGACAGGGGGCGCGGGCACTGAAGCTTTCTTT.

The chain couples TRBV15 to TRBJ2-3, with 7 bases aligning to TRBD1. Per germline, CDR1 LNHNV and CDR2 YYDKDF (reference sequence). This CDR3 has 17 amino acids. V lost 1 base and J lost 1; bases outside the gene matches: 8. CDR3 nucleotides: TGTGCCACCAGCAGAGCAAACAGGGGTCGGGGCACAGATACGCAGTATTTT. It specifies CATSRANRGRGTDTQYF.